Following are 15 T cell receptor beta chains from one sample sequenced in a study of a mutant IDH1 vaccine in newly diagnosed glioma. For these TCRs, the target antigens are not known. Described time point: week 11, during vaccination. Mutant IDH1 20-mer peptide, at 300 ug, made up each vaccine dose, with topical imiquimod. TCRdb's table, derived via immunoSEQ multiplex PCR, lists solely in-frame clones and lacks some. The top ten clones hold more than 0.55% of a sample with roughly 120,000 clones, roughly 88% of them seen once. This material consisted of PBMCs, taken from a glioma patient whose treatment included an IDH1 peptide vaccine. These receptor sequences come from a woman between 50 and 59 years old with glioma.

A note on this clone: Other DNA sequences of this sample code for an identical CDR3. The DNA of the CDR3 is TGTGCCAGCTCAAGGGACCGGAATACCGGGGAGCTGTTTTTT. This gives the protein CASSRDRNTGELFF. This chain uses TRBV18 with TRBJ2-2; D is tentatively TRBD1 or TRBD2 (5 bases each). Per the germline V gene, CDR1 is KGHSH and CDR2 is LQKENI. The CDR3 has 14 amino acids. Deletions cut 5 bases from V and 5 bases from J, with 12 bases between.

Written as DNA, the CDR3 is TGCAGCGTTGCCGAAGGGTTAAGCACAGATACGCAGTATTTT. This gives the protein CSVAEGLSTDTQYF. V and J are TRBV29-1 and TRBJ2-3; D remains unclear. V was shortened by 4 bases and J by 0 bases, with 11 bases between the two germline ends. The CDR3 spans 14 residues. Germline CDR1 and CDR2: SQVTM and ANQGSEA.

The chain has TRBV2 and TRBJ2-2; 12 bases fit TRBD2. The V gene end was trimmed by 5 bases and the J gene end by 6 bases; junction bases not matched to a gene: 4. The CDR3 is 15 amino acids. Per the germline V gene, CDR1 is SNHLY and CDR2 is FYNNEI. This chain's CDR3 is CASSRTSGAPGELFF. In DNA form, the CDR3 reads TGTGCCAGCAGTCGGACTAGCGGGGCGCCCGGGGAGCTGTTTTTT.

V is TRBV30 and J is TRBJ1-2; possible D gene TRBD1, 5 bases. The CDR3 is made up of 10 amino acids. Trimming took off 6 bases at V and 8 bases at J, with 10 bases between the two ends. Germline V gene lookup returns CDR1 GTSNPN and CDR2 SVGIG (reference sequence). CDR3 protein: CACRRGGYTF. CDR3 DNA sequence: TGTGCCTGCCGCCGGGGGGGCTACACCTTC.

This chain connects TRBV6-5 to TRBJ1-5; D remains unclear. Deletions cut 6 bases from V and 0 bases from J, with 12 bases between. Germline V gives CDR1 MNHEY, CDR2 SVGAGI. CDR3 length: 15 amino acids. In DNA, the CDR3 is TGTGCCAGCAGCCCATACCCGGGTAGCAATCAGCCCCAGCATTTT. It yields the protein CASSPYPGSNQPQHF.

The J gene is TRBJ1-3, the V gene TRBV25-1; TRBD1 agrees at 8 bases. The germline V gene encodes CDR1 MGHDK and CDR2 SYGVNS. V lost 10 bases, J lost 1 base, and 12 bases stayed unmatched. The CDR3 loop spans 16 amino acids. CDR3 region: CANFRAGGVSGNTIYF. The CDR3 DNA follows: TGTGCCAACTTCAGGGCAGGGGGCGTTTCTGGAAACACCATATATTTT.

The chain uses TRBV5-1 and TRBJ2-1; 8 bases fit TRBD2. Trimming cost V 4 bases and J 6 bases; bases outside gene matches: 9. The CDR3 runs 15 residues. Germline CDR1 SGHRS, CDR2 YFSETQ. CDR3 residues: CASSISGEDLNEQFF. The CDR3 bases are TGCGCCAGCAGCATTAGCGGGGAGGATCTCAATGAGCAGTTCTTC.

V and J are TRBV7-2 and TRBJ2-1, with a possible D match to TRBD2 (6 bases). CDR3 length: 15 amino acids. Germline CDR1 SGHTA, CDR2 FQGNSA. V was trimmed by 5 bases and J by 4 bases, leaving 15 bases between them. CDR3 DNA sequence: TGTGCCAGCAGCGTTTCTAGCGTGGCGTACAATGAGCAGTTCTTC. Translating gives CASSVSSVAYNEQFF.

This clone showed up just once. CDR3 DNA: TGCGCCAGCAGCCTCAGGGTACCAACCTACGAGCAGTACTTC. It is translated as CASSLRVPTYEQYF. J is TRBJ2-7 and V is TRBV5-1, with D maybe TRBD1 (5 bases). CDR3 length: 14 amino acids. The germline V gene encodes CDR1 SGHRS and CDR2 YFSETQ. The ends were cut back, 4 bases at V and 2 bases at J, with 13 bases in the middle.

The rearrangement uses TRBV30 and TRBJ1-5, with TRBD1 as a possible D gene (5 bases). The CDR3 extends over 14 amino acids. V lost 3 bases to trimming and J lost 2 bases, with 11 bases between them. Germline assignment: CDR1 GTSNPN and CDR2 SVGIG (reference sequence). The CDR3 region has the DNA TGTGCCTGGAGAGGACCGGGGGGCAATCAGCCCCAGCATTTT. Translated, it gives CAWRGPGGNQPQHF. Based on the CDR3 plus reference TRBV30 and TRBJ1-5, the full variable domain is SQTIHQWPATLVQPVGSPLSLECTVEGTSNPNLYWYRQAAGRGLQLLFYSVGIGQISSEVPQNLSASRPQDRQFILSSKKLLLSDSGFYLCAWRGPGGNQPQHFGDGTRLSIL.

Regarding this clone: At one of its ends the junction is not consistent with the germline gene, which may arise from a read error. The gene calls are TRBV7-7 and TRBJ2-1; 9 nucleotides agree with TRBD2. This CDR3 comprises 15 residues. Germline CDR1 and CDR2: SSHAT and FNYEAQ (reference sequence). The CDR3 here is CASSLGAGGHNEQFF. For the CDR3, the DNA is TGTGCTAGCAGCTTAGGAGCGGGAGGCCACAATGAGCAGTTCTTC.

The genes are TRBV29-1 and TRBJ2-1; 11 bases are shared with TRBD2. The CDR3 length is 15 residues. Germline CDR1 reads SQVTM; CDR2 reads ANQGSEA. The trim removed 4 bases at V and 7 bases at J, leaving 9 bases unmatched. The CDR3 loop is CSVVTSWTSGNEQFF. CDR3 sequence (DNA): TGCAGCGTTGTAACGTCCTGGACTAGCGGGAATGAGCAGTTCTTC.

The chain is built from TRBV19 and TRBJ2-1, with D possibly TRBD2 on 6 matching bases. This CDR3 spans 15 amino acids. Looked up from germline, CDR1 is LNHDA and CDR2 is SQIVND (reference sequence). The V gene lost 1 base and the J gene lost 3 bases, with 10 bases spanning the gap. The CDR3 DNA follows: TGTGCCAGTAGTATAGGAAGCGGGCTCTACAATGAGCAGTTCTTC. Translating gives CASSIGSGLYNEQFF.

This clone was picked up a small number of times. V usage is TRBV5-6 and J usage is TRBJ1-1; D gene uncertain. Germline V gene lookup returns CDR1 SGHDT and CDR2 YYEEEE. Deletions cut 2 bases from V and 5 bases from J, with 10 bases between. The CDR3 extends over 13 amino acids. The CDR3 loop reads CASSFGGVTEAFF. The DNA for the CDR3 is TGTGCCAGCAGCTTCGGCGGGGTTACTGAAGCTTTCTTT.

The rearrangement uses TRBV5-1 and TRBJ2-6; D not resolved. Germline V CDR1 and CDR2: SGHRS, YFSETQ. CDR3 size: 14 residues. The V end was cut by 3 bases, the J end by 0 bases, with 4 bases between. The CDR3: CASSWTSGANVLTF. CDR3 in DNA: TGCGCCAGCAGCTGGACCTCTGGGGCCAACGTCCTGACTTTC.